This T cell receptor (beta chain) was identified in a study of T cells after yellow fever vaccination. From the 5' RACE reads, TCRdb called clonotypes with MiXCR, one entry per CDR3 protein. The sample contains over 100,000 distinct CDR3 sequences, 8.4% of which appear only once. Remarks on this clonotype: A much larger clone is a single base away; this may be a read error.

The receptor comes from a man aged 30 to 39 who received the YFV17D yellow fever vaccine. The sequencing here drew on CD8+ T cells sorted from PBMCs, taken 45 days after the yellow fever booster vaccination.

For the CDR3, the DNA is TGCAGTGCTAGGATAGTTGGTGGTAGTTTCAATGAGCAGTTCTTC. Its protein product is CSARIVGGSFNEQFF. The chain combines TRBV20-1 with TRBJ2-1, with D hard to call. The CDR3 length is 15 residues. Germline CDR1 DFQATT, CDR2 SNEGSKA (reference sequence). V was shortened by 3 bases and J by 6 bases, with 18 bases between the two germline ends.